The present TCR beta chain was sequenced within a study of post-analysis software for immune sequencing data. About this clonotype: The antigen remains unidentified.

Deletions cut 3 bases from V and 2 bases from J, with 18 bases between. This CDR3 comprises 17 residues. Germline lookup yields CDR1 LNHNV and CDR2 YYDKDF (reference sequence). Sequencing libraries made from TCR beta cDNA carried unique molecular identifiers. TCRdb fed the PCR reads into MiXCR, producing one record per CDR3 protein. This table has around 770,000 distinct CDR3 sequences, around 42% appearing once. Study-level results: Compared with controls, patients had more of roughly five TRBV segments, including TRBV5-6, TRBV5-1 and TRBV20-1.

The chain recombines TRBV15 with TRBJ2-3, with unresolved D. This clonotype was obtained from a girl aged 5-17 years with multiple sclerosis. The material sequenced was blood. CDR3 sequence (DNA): TGTGCCACCAGCAGTGGGAAGAAGGCGCTCCTCACAGATACGCAGTATTTT. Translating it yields CATSSGKKALLTDTQYF.